The TCR beta chain described here comes from a study of T cells in localized non-small cell lung cancer. Assay: immunoSEQ multiplex PCR; the TCRdb copy retains only in-frame clones and omits some. The sample includes some 11,000 clones, 65% to 90% of them seen just once. With respect to this clone: Its antigen remains unknown.

Study outcomes and limitations: Longer survival (overall) was linked to higher T cell density in blood. Measurement of T cell clonality placed uninvolved adjacent lung highest, above the level in tumor.

V was clipped by 5 bases and J by 5 bases; unmatched bases: 4. In germline, CDR1 is SGHVS, CDR2 FQNEAQ. The CDR3 consists of 13 residues. The clonotype comes from a female donor at least 60 years old with stage II lung adenocarcinoma. V is TRBV7-8 and J is TRBJ2-3; TRBD2 aligns across 7 bases. The starting material was peripheral blood mononuclear cells, obtained before any cancer treatment. The CDR3, as DNA: TGTGCCAGCAGCGCGGGGGAGGAAGATACGCAGTATTTT. Its protein product is CASSAGEEDTQYF.